This T cell receptor (beta chain) was identified during a study of T cell responses to AZD1222 COVID-19 vaccine (dated by TCRdb to the early 2020s). Context from the whole study: TCR sequencing was performed for roughly 250 trial participants, of whom some 200 were given two doses of AZD1222 and around 25 were given two doses of MenACWY control vaccine. Trial participants were enrolled into age subgroups of 18-55, 56-69 and 70-plus years, which contained roughly 140, 27 and 60 TCR-sequenced participants, respectively.

What this sample's time point label stands for: about 28 days (+/-7) after the second vaccine dose. AZD1222 recipients with second doses at about 4 weeks or about 12 weeks were pooled, because spike-specific TCR depth and breadth did not differ between schedules. Vaccinee samples came from UK trials COV001 and COV002, including a single-blind randomized controlled phase 2/3 trial of AZD1222 (ChAdOx1 nCoV-19) in healthy adults. For TCRbeta chain sequencing, PBMC samples from trial participants were taken at day 0 and at day 28 after the second dose. In regard to this clone: Its target antigen remains unknown. Base qualities are not provided; no much larger clone lies one nucleotide away.

The CDR3 regions of human TCRbeta chains were analyzed by immunosequencing. Processing in the source paper ran as follows. Repertoire TCRs were checked for matches against a reference library of SARS-CoV-2-specific TCRs that had been generated using the MIRA antigen-specificity platform. Breadth was defined as the fraction of unique TCRs that were SARS-CoV-2-associated. Depth was defined as the fraction of total T cells that were SARS-CoV-2-associated. Using the MIRA data, every spike-specific TCR was mapped to the spike region that the TCR reacted to and assigned to either a CD4 or a CD8 class. Log10-transformed breadth and depth values were compared by one-way ANOVA with Sidak's multiple comparisons tests. TCRdb's version of the immuneACCESS table is confined to in-frame rearrangements and falls short of the full clone set. An unresolved V gene accounts for under half of the shortfall where checked; the remainder is of unknown origin. That table supplies the V and J calls and clone size; D and trimming were determined from the DNA. This sample gives more than 150,000 clones in total; approximately 91% of them show up just once. The ten largest clones represent around 1.9% of the sample.

What the research found in general, with its limitations: Reportedly, almost half of the unique spike-specific TCRs recognized epitopes lying outside the regions that are mutated in the B.1.351 and B.1.1.7 variants. After two AZD1222 doses, spike-specific TCR breadth and depth were significantly higher than at day 0 and than in MenACWY recipients. In the small 56-69-year group, the increase in depth fell short of significance, most likely because of low power. Most participants were white British and females outnumbered males, and the authors suggested that clonal diversity may have been underestimated. Vaccine-associated CD4 TCRs spanned the whole spike protein, with dominant responses in regions 160-218 and 743-854. Only 5 to 7 AZD1222 recipients were SARS-CoV-2 seropositive at baseline, limiting conclusions about previously exposed vaccinees. Because no samples from the day 14 peak response were available, repertoires could be characterized only after the peak T cell response.

Including cysteine and phenylalanine, the CDR3 has 15 amino acids. CDR3 DNA only is kept here, 45 bases in frame from base 1. The germline V gene sets CDR1 to LGHNA and CDR2 to YNFKEQ. The germline V end is reduced by 4 bases and the J end by 0 bases; junction bases left unmatched: 5. The source was peripheral blood, collected 28 days after the second AZD1222 dose. The TCR sequence derives from an adult who received the AZD1222 COVID-19 vaccine. Recombination connected TRBV4-2 to TRBJ1-1; 7 nucleotides in the junction match TRBD1. Here is the DNA: TGTGCCAGCAGCCCGACAGGGACAATGAACACTGAAGCTTTCTTT. The translation is CASSPTGTMNTEAFF.